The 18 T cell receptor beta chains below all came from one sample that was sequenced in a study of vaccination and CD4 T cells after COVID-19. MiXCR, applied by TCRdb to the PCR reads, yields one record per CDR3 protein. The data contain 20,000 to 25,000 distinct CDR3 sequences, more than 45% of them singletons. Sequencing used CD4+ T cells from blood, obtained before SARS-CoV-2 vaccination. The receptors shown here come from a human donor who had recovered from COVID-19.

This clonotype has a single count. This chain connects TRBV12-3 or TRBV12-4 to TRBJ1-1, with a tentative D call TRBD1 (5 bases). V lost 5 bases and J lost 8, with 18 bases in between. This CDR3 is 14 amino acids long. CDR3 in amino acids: CASSPLGGGAEAFF. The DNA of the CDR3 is TGTGCCAGCAGTCCCTTAGGAGGAGGGGCGGAAGCTTTCTTT.

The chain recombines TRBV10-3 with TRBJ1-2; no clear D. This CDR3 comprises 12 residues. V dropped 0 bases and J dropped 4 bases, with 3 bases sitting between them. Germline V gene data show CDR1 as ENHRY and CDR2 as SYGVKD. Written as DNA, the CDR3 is TGTGCCATCAGTGAGTCAACCTATGGCTACACCTTC. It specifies CAISESTYGYTF.

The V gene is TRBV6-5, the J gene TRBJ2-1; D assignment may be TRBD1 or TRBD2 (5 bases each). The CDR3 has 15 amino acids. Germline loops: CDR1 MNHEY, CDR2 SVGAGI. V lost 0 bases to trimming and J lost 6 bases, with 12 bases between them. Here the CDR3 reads CASSYSGTNFNEQFF. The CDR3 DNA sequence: TGTGCCAGCAGTTACTCGGGGACGAACTTCAATGAGCAGTTCTTC.

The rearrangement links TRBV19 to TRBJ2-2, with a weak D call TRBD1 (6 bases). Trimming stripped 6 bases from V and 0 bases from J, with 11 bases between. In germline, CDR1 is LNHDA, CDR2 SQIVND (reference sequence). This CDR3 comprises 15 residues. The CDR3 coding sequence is TGTGCCAGTAGCCCAGGGGCCGCGAACACCGGGGAGCTGTTTTTT. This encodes CASSPGAANTGELFF.

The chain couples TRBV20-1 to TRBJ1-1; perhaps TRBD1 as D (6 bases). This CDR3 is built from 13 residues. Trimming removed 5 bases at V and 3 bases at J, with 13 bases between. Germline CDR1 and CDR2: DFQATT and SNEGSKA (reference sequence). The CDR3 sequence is CSAVRAGDTEAFF. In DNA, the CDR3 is TGCAGTGCTGTACGTGCAGGGGACACTGAAGCTTTCTTT.

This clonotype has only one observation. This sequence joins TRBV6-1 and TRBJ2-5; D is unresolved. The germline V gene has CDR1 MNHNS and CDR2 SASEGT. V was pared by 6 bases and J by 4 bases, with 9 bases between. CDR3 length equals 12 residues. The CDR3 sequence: CASRTQGETQYF. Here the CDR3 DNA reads TGTGCCAGCAGGACACAAGGAGAGACCCAGTACTTC.

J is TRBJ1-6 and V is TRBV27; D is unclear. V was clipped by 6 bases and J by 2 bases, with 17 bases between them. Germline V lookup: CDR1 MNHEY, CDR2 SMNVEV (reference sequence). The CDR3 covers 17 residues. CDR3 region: CASRTKLGGTYNSPLHF. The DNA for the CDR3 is TGTGCCAGCAGAACGAAGTTGGGAGGGACCTATAATTCACCCCTCCACTTT.

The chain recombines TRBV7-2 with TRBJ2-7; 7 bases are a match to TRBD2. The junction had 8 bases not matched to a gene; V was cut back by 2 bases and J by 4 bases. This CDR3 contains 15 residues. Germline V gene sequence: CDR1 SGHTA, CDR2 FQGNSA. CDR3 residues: CASSLNSAGEYEQYF. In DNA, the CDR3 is TGTGCCAGCAGCTTAAATTCTGCGGGAGAGTACGAGCAGTACTTC.

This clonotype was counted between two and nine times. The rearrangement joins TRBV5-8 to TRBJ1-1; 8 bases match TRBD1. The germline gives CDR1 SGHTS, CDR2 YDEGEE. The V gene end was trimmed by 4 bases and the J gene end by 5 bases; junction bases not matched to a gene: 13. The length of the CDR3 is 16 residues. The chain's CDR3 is CASSPYRRGRWTEAFF. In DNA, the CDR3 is TGTGCCAGCAGCCCCTACCGCAGGGGGCGGTGGACTGAAGCTTTCTTT.

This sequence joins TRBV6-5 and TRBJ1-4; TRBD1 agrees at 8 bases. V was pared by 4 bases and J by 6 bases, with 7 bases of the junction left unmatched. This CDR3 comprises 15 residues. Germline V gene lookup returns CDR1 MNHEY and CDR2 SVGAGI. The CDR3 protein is CASSSWTGNYEKLFF. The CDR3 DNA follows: TGTGCCAGCAGTTCCTGGACAGGGAACTATGAAAAACTGTTTTTT.

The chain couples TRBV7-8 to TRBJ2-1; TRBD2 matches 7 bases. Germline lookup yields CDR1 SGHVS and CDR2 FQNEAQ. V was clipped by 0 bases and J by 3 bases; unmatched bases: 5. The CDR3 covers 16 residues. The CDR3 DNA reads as TGTGCCAGCAGCTTAGCTTGGCTAGCGGACTACAATGAGCAGTTCTTC. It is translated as CASSLAWLADYNEQFF. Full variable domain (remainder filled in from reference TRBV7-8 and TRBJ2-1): GAGVSQSPRYKVAKRGQDVALRCDPISGHVSLFWYQQALGQGPEFLTYFQNEAQLDKSGLPSDRFFAERPEGSVSTLKIQRTQQEDSAVYLCASSLAWLADYNEQFFGPGTRLTVL.

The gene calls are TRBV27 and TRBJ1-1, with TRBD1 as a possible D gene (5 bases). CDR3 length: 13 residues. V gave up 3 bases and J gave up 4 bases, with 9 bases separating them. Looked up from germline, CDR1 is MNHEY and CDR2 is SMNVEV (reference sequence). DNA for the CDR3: TGTGCCAGCAGTTTTCAGGGATTCACTGAAGCTTTCTTT. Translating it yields CASSFQGFTEAFF.

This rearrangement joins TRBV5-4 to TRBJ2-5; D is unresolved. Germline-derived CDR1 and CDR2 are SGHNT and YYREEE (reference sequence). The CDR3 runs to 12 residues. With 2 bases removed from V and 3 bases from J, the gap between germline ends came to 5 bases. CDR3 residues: CASSFAEETQYF. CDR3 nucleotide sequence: TGTGCCAGCAGCTTTGCAGAAGAGACCCAGTACTTC.

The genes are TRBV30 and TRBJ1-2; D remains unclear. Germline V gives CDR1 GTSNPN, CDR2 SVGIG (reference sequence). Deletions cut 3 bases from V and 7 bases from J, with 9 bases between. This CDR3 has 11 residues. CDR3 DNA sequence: TGTGCCTGGAGGCTACGTGGTGGCTACACCTTC. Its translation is CAWRLRGGYTF.

This CDR3 reads CASSIRQNNQPQHF. The CDR3 nucleotides read TGTGCCAGTAGTATCAGGCAGAATAATCAGCCCCAGCATTTT. This chain uses TRBV19 with TRBJ1-5, with D uncertain. The V gene lost 3 bases and the J gene lost 4 bases, with 10 bases spanning the gap. Germline V gene lookup returns CDR1 LNHDA and CDR2 SQIVND (reference sequence). The CDR3 runs to 14 residues. Drawing the rest from reference TRBV19 and TRBJ1-5, the complete variable domain is DGGITQSPKYLFRKEGQNVTLSCEQNLNHDAMYWYRQDPGQGLRLIYYSQIVNDFQKGDIAEGYSVSREKKESFPLTVTSAQKNPTAFYLCASSIRQNNQPQHFGDGTRLSIL.

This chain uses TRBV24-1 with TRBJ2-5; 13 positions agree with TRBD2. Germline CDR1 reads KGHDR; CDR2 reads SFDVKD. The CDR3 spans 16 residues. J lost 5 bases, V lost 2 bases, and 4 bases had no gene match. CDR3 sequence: CATSDWTSGSSETQYF. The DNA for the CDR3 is TGTGCCACCAGTGATTGGACTAGCGGGAGTTCGGAGACCCAGTACTTC.

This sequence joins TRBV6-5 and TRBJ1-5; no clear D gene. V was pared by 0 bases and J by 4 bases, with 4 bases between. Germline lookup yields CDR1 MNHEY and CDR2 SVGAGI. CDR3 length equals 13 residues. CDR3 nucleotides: TGTGCCAGCAGTTACTCGGATAATCAGCCCCAGCATTTT. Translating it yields CASSYSDNQPQHF.

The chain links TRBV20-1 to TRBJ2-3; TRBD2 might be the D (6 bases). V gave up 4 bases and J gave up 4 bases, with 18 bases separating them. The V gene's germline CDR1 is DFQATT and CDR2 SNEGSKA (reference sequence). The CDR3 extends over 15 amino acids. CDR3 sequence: CSAKRLGGGADTQYF. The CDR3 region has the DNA TGCAGTGCTAAGAGACTAGGAGGAGGCGCAGATACGCAGTATTTT.